The rows below give T cell receptor beta chains drawn from one sample of a study of low-dose radiotherapy and immunotherapy resistance in tumors. MiXCR, applied by TCRdb to the reads, yields one record per CDR3 protein. The table has about 84,000 distinct CDR3 sequences, around 17% seen once. Specimen: PBMCs, collected after low-dose radiotherapy plus immunotherapy. Source of these receptors: a male donor with prostate cancer. Each CDR3 is given with its conserved first and last residue. The D gene is left open where the match is weak. Size is stated for part of the rows, as once, few or many counts, or as a class when the clone is expanded.

many	.	TRBV5-1	TRBJ2-7	CASSLDLYEQYF	TGCGCCAGCAGCTTGGACCTCTACGAGCAGTACTTC
many	.	TRBV19	TRBJ1-5	CASSILSGKVNQPQHF	TGTGCCAGTAGTATCCTTTCAGGGAAAGTAAATCAGCCCCAGCATTTT
many	TRBD1	TRBV28	TRBJ2-2	CASSLLRAGGWTGELFF	TGTGCCAGCAGTTTGCTAAGGGCAGGGGGTTGGACCGGGGAGCTGTTTTTT
.	.	TRBV4-2	TRBJ1-4	CASSQDLGRVDLNEKLFF	TGTGCCAGCAGCCAAGATTTAGGCAGGGTCGACCTTAATGAAAAACTGTTTTTT
many	.	TRBV9	TRBJ2-1	CASSPDGGGPTKFF	TGTGCCAGCAGCCCCGACGGGGGAGGCCCTACCAAGTTCTTC
many	.	TRBV25-1	TRBJ1-2	CASSEMGRGYTF	TGTGCCAGCAGTGAAATGGGGCGCGGCTACACCTTC
many	TRBD2	TRBV6-2/TRBV6-3	TRBJ2-2	CATSGRAAGELFF	TGTGCCACCAGCGGGAGGGCCGCCGGGGAGCTGTTTTTT
many	.	TRBV10-3	TRBJ2-7	CAISGGAGSLYEQYF	TGTGCCATCAGTGGTGGGGCAGGGTCCCTCTACGAGCAGTACTTC
many	TRBD2	TRBV9	TRBJ2-1	CASSAGTNPSSEQFF	TGTGCCAGCAGCGCCGGGACTAACCCTTCCAGTGAGCAGTTCTTC
.	.	TRBV6-2/TRBV6-3	TRBJ1-5	CASSRSNQPQHF	TGTGCCAGCAGTCGCAGCAATCAGCCCCAGCATTTT
many	TRBD2	TRBV7-8	TRBJ2-7	CASSLTSGGPYEQYF	TGTGCCAGCAGCTTGACTAGCGGGGGCCCCTACGAGCAGTACTTC
many	TRBD2	TRBV27	TRBJ2-1	CASSSGLASSYNEQFF	TGTGCCAGCAGTTCAGGACTAGCGAGCTCCTACAATGAGCAGTTCTTC
many	.	TRBV29-1	TRBJ2-1	CSVGPYNEQFF	TGCAGCGTTGGACCCTACAATGAGCAGTTCTTC
many	.	TRBV20-1	TRBJ1-2	CSASVVTGYTF	TGCAGTGCTAGCGTGGTCACCGGCTACACCTTC
few	.	TRBV28	TRBJ2-7	CASRLQGRPFNEQYF	TGTGCCAGCAGACTTCAGGGGCGCCCATTTAACGAGCAGTACTTC
many	.	TRBV7-2	TRBJ1-1	CASSPTGMNTEAFF	TGTGCCAGCAGCCCGACGGGCATGAACACTGAAGCTTTCTTT
many	.	TRBV7-3	TRBJ2-2	CASSPGQNTGELFF	TGTGCCAGCAGCCCTGGACAGAACACCGGGGAGCTGTTTTTT
many	.	TRBV5-8	TRBJ1-2	CASSLELLGGYTF	TGTGCCAGCAGCTTGGAACTGCTTGGTGGCTACACCTTC
.	TRBD2	TRBV11-2	TRBJ2-1	CASSIDGETSGTQFF	TGTGCCAGCAGCATAGACGGGGAGACTAGCGGGACGCAGTTCTTC
.	.	TRBV5-1	TRBJ2-1	CASSLETGNEQFF	TGCGCCAGCAGCTTGGAAACAGGCAATGAGCAGTTCTTC
many	.	TRBV7-9	TRBJ2-2	CASTLSPGELFF	TGTGCCAGCACCTTATCACCCGGGGAGCTGTTTTTT
many	.	TRBV28	TRBJ2-7	CASTDTGEQYF	TGTGCCAGCACCGACACGGGGGAGCAGTACTTC
.	.	TRBV20-1	TRBJ2-1	CSARAPFLPDEQFF	TGCAGTGCTAGAGCCCCCTTTCTACCGGATGAGCAGTTCTTC
many	.	TRBV2	TRBJ2-5	CASMATAETQYF	TGTGCCAGCATGGCGACAGCAGAGACCCAGTACTTC
.	TRBD2	TRBV29-1	TRBJ2-7	CRVGTSREQYF	TGCCGCGTTGGGACTAGTCGGGAGCAGTACTTC
medium-sized	.	TRBV28	TRBJ2-3	CASSLTGDTQYF	TGTGCCAGCAGTTTAACTGGTGATACGCAGTATTTT
many	TRBD2	TRBV5-1	TRBJ2-7	CASSLAGASYEQYF	TGCGCCAGCAGCTTAGCGGGAGCGAGCTACGAGCAGTACTTC
many	.	TRBV29-1	TRBJ2-7	CSVEGPGSYEQYF	TGCAGCGTCGAGGGTCCAGGTTCCTACGAGCAGTACTTC
.	TRBD2	TRBV29-1	TRBJ2-1	CSVLREPYNEQFF	TGCAGCGTTTTGCGGGAGCCCTACAATGAGCAGTTCTTC
few	.	TRBV30	TRBJ2-2	CAWRAGNTGELFF	TGTGCCTGGAGAGCTGGGAACACCGGGGAGCTGTTTTTT
many	.	TRBV10-3	TRBJ1-6	CAIGVTDNSPLHF	TGTGCCATCGGTGTGACAGATAATTCACCCCTCCACTTT
many	.	TRBV6-2/TRBV6-3	TRBJ2-1	CASSERLDRYNEQFF	TGTGCCAGCAGTGAAAGGTTAGACCGGTACAATGAGCAGTTCTTC
many	.	TRBV12-3/TRBV12-4	TRBJ2-5	CASSFSNSQETQYF	TGTGCCAGCAGTTTCTCGAACAGCCAAGAGACCCAGTACTTC
.	.	TRBV28	TRBJ1-3	CASSPPRSDSGNTIYF	TGTGCCAGCAGCCCCCCCAGGTCAGACTCTGGAAACACCATATATTTT
few	TRBD1	TRBV6-2/TRBV6-3	TRBJ1-1	CASSYAYDRVAEAFF	TGTGCCAGCAGTTACGCGTACGACAGGGTGGCTGAAGCTTTCTTT
many	.	TRBV7-2	TRBJ2-5	CASSSGPREETQYF	TGTGCCAGCAGCTCAGGGCCCAGGGAAGAGACCCAGTACTTC
.	.	TRBV2	TRBJ2-3	CASSEAVPPPTRRGPWDTQYF	TGTGCCAGCAGTGAAGCAGTGCCCCCTCCGACACGTAGGGGACCTTGGGATACGCAGTATTTT
many	TRBD2	TRBV20-1	TRBJ2-1	CSAPGVTGGYNEQFF	TGCAGTGCACCGGGAGTAACGGGAGGCTACAATGAGCAGTTCTTC
many	.	TRBV6-6	TRBJ2-3	CASSSGASVYYTDTQYF	TGTGCCAGCAGTTCCGGAGCTTCCGTTTATTACACAGATACGCAGTATTTT
.	TRBD2	TRBV7-7	TRBJ2-1	CASSAAGDYEQFF	TGTGCCAGCAGCGCGGCTGGGGACTACGAGCAGTTCTTC
.	TRBD2	TRBV10-3	TRBJ2-3	CATGSGSRTDTQYF	TGTGCCACTGGGAGCGGGAGCCGCACAGATACGCAGTATTTT
many	.	TRBV7-2	TRBJ2-7	CASGRETGEQYF	TGTGCCTCAGGGAGGGAGACAGGGGAGCAGTACTTC
.	TRBD2	TRBV11-2	TRBJ2-5	CASSLVGSEPGGQYF	TGTGCCAGCAGCTTAGTGGGATCTGAACCGGGGGGCCAGTACTTC
many	.	TRBV4-1	TRBJ2-5	CASSQDDGGAETQYF	TGCGCCAGCAGCCAAGATGATGGTGGGGCGGAGACCCAGTACTTC
few	TRBD2	TRBV5-4	TRBJ2-1	CASSYTSGVFEEQFF	TGTGCCAGCAGCTACACTAGCGGGGTGTTCGAGGAGCAGTTCTTC
many	TRBD1	TRBV18	TRBJ2-1	CASSPQGSSYNEQFF	TGTGCCAGCAGCCCACAGGGGAGCTCCTACAATGAGCAGTTCTTC
many	.	TRBV6-6	TRBJ2-5	CASSIARETQYF	TGTGCCAGCAGTATAGCGAGGGAGACCCAGTACTTC
.	TRBD2	TRBV20-1	TRBJ2-5	CSARVPSGIQETQYF	TGCAGTGCTAGAGTCCCTAGCGGGATCCAAGAGACCCAGTACTTC
many	.	TRBV7-9	TRBJ2-3	CASSLVPASRTDTQYF	TGTGCCAGCAGCTTAGTTCCGGCTAGCCGCACAGATACGCAGTATTTT
.	.	TRBV5-1	TRBJ2-2	CASSYSGQNTGELFF	TGCGCCAGCAGCTACAGCGGGCAGAACACCGGGGAGCTGTTTTTT
.	TRBD1	TRBV11-1	TRBJ2-7	CASSLETGAYEQYF	TGTGCCAGCAGCTTAGAGACAGGGGCCTACGAGCAGTACTTC
many	.	TRBV6-6	TRBJ1-6	CASSYTGDNSPLHF	TGTGCCAGCAGTTACACCGGAGATAATTCACCCCTCCACTTT
.	TRBD2	TRBV2	TRBJ2-1	CATRGGSGRGDEQFF	TGTGCCACCCGGGGCGGGAGCGGGAGAGGTGATGAGCAGTTCTTC
many	.	TRBV29-1	TRBJ2-3	CSVVELAWTDTQYF	TGCAGCGTTGTAGAGCTAGCGTGGACAGATACGCAGTATTTT
many	.	TRBV12-3/TRBV12-4	TRBJ2-5	CASSLSGQETQYF	TGTGCCAGCAGTTTATCGGGGCAAGAGACCCAGTACTTC
many	.	TRBV27	TRBJ2-3	CASSLDKTYTQYF	TGTGCCAGCAGTTTGGATAAAACGTATACGCAGTATTTT
many	TRBD2	TRBV27	TRBJ2-7	CASSSIQGLAGSYEQYF	TGTGCCAGCAGTTCAATACAGGGACTAGCGGGATCCTACGAGCAGTACTTC
many	TRBD2	TRBV4-2	TRBJ2-5	CASAQGSGTRWETQYF	TGTGCCAGCGCCCAAGGTAGCGGGACCAGGTGGGAGACCCAGTACTTC
.	.	TRBV5-1	TRBJ2-7	CASSLFEYGGSLYEQYF	TGCGCCAGCAGCTTGTTTGAGTATGGCGGCAGCCTCTACGAGCAGTACTTC
.	.	TRBV6-6	TRBJ2-7	CASSYGFGSLYEQYF	TGTGCCAGCAGTTACGGTTTCGGGAGTCTTTACGAGCAGTACTTC